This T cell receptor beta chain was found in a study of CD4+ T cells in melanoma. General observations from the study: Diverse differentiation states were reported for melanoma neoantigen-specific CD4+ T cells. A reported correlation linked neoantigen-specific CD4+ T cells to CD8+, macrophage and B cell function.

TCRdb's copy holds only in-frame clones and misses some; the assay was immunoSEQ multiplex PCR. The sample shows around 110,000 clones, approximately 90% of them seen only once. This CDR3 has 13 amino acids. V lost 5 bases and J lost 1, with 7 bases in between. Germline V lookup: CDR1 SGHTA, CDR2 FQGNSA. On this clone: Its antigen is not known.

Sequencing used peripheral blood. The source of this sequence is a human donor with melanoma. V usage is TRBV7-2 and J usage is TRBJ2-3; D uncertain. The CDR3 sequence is CASSRTGTDTQYF. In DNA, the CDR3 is TGTGCCAGCAGCCGCACAGGCACAGATACGCAGTATTTT.